These 8 T cell receptor beta chains originate from one sample sequenced in a study of blood T cell repertoires in COVID-19. The assay was immunoSEQ multiplex PCR, and TCRdb's table has in-frame clones only and misses some. This repertoire shows over 200,000 clones, over 75% found once; its top ten account for around 3.8%. The sample taken for sequencing was PBMCs or T cells enriched from blood (not recorded which). The source of these receptors is a woman in her twenties or thirties who had been exposed to COVID-19.

The chain carries TRBV19 and TRBJ2-7, with 7 bases fitting TRBD1. The CDR3 runs to 14 residues. Germline V gene sequence: CDR1 LNHDA, CDR2 SQIVND (reference sequence). V lost 1 base to trimming and J lost 5 bases; unmatched junction nucleotides: 5. As DNA, the CDR3 is TGTGCCAGTAGTATAGGCCAGGGGGTCCACGAGCAGTACTTC. Its protein is CASSIGQGVHEQYF.

The CDR3 reads CASSYLQGAEKLFF. Here the CDR3 DNA reads TGTGCCAGCAGTTACTTACAGGGGGCTGAAAAACTGTTTTTT. The chain joins TRBV6-6 to TRBJ1-4; the match to TRBD1 covers 9 bases. CDR3 size: 14 residues. The germline gives CDR1 MNHNY, CDR2 SVGAGI (reference sequence). With V trimmed by 1 base and J by 7 bases, 1 base remained unmatched.

The chain carries TRBV15 and TRBJ2-1, with 8 positions matching TRBD2. CDR1 and CDR2 (germline): LNHNV, YYDKDF (reference sequence). The CDR3 contains 17 residues. V was pared by 3 bases and J by 3 bases, with 10 bases of the junction left unmatched. The CDR3 coding sequence is TGTGCCACCAGCAGCCTGAGATTAGCGGGGTACTACAATGAGCAGTTCTTC. Protein: CATSSLRLAGYYNEQFF.

The chain links TRBV9 to TRBJ1-4, with TRBD1 as a possible D gene (5 bases). The CDR3 totals 14 residues. V gave up 4 bases and J gave up 4 bases, with 11 bases separating them. Germline-derived CDR1 and CDR2 are SGDLS and YYNGEE. The CDR3, as DNA: TGTGCCAGCAGCCCCAACCAGGGTAATGAAAAACTGTTTTTT. Translation gives CASSPNQGNEKLFF.

This clone was recorded once. This chain uses TRBV4-1 with TRBJ2-3, with 9 bases identical to TRBD2. Germline V CDR1 and CDR2: MGHRA, YSYEKL. This CDR3 contains 17 residues. V shed 8 bases and J 7 bases; nucleotides not matched to a gene: 19. Here the CDR3 DNA reads TGCGCCAGCCGTCAGCGGGAGGACTCGTCCCTCCTTAATACGCAGTATTTT. Amino acid sequence: CASRQREDSSLLNTQYF.

This chain uses TRBV30 with TRBJ1-2, with 10 bases matching TRBD1. The V gene's germline CDR1 is GTSNPN and CDR2 SVGIG (reference sequence). With V trimmed by 0 bases and J by 8 bases, 3 bases remained unmatched. The CDR3 contains 13 residues. This chain's CDR3 is CAWSVGGQGGYTF. The DNA for the CDR3 is TGTGCCTGGAGTGTAGGGGGACAGGGGGGCTACACCTTC.

The gene calls are TRBV7-2 and TRBJ2-7; D perhaps matches TRBD1 (5 bases). Germline V gives CDR1 SGHTA, CDR2 FQGNSA. The CDR3 is 15 residues long. V shed 1 base and J shed 2 bases, with 12 bases lying between them. CDR3: CASSLEWGRAYEQYF. CDR3 coding DNA: TGTGCCAGCAGCTTAGAGTGGGGCCGGGCCTACGAGCAGTACTTC.

The chain uses TRBV6-6 and TRBJ2-5, with D tentatively TRBD2 (6 bases). The V gene's germline CDR1 is MNHNY and CDR2 SVGAGI (reference sequence). The CDR3 length is 16 residues. Trimming stripped 5 bases from V and 2 bases from J, with 18 bases between. CDR3 in amino acids: CASSPGTPNYQETQYF. The CDR3 DNA is TGTGCCAGCAGTCCCGGGACTCCCAACTATCAAGAGACCCAGTACTTC.